The next 18 T cell receptor beta chains were all read from a single sample in a study of follicular helper T cells after annual influenza vaccination. Noted time point: 2014-2015 season, pre-vaccination. The assay was immunoSEQ multiplex PCR, and TCRdb's table has in-frame clones only and misses some. Of 7,500 to 9,500 clones in the sample, roughly four fifths were seen once. The source was CXCR5+ CD38- circulating T follicular helper cells from blood, collected on the day of influenza vaccination. Subset denoted: circulating Tfh, non-naive CD4+CXCR5+PD-1+ (ICOS+CD38+ or ICOS-CD38-). These receptor sequences come from an adult who received the influenza vaccine.

The V call is TRBV5-1, the J call TRBJ1-4; TRBD1 matches 7 bases. The germline V gene has CDR1 SGHRS and CDR2 YFSETQ. The V and J ends lost 4 bases and 1 base, in that order; junction bases with no gene match: 7. The CDR3 is made up of 16 amino acids. This CDR3 reads CASSIDRVGTNEKLFF. CDR3 bases: TGCGCCAGCAGCATAGACAGGGTTGGAACTAATGAAAAACTGTTTTTT.

The J gene is TRBJ1-4, the V gene TRBV9; 10 bases fit TRBD1. Germline V gene data show CDR1 as SGDLS and CDR2 as YYNGEE. The junction had 7 bases not matched to a gene; V was cut back by 2 bases and J by 6 bases. This CDR3 spans 16 amino acids. CDR3 in amino acids: CASSVETGGAYEKLFF. DNA for the CDR3: TGTGCCAGCAGCGTGGAGACAGGGGGCGCCTATGAAAAACTGTTTTTT.

CDR3 sequence (DNA): TGCGCCAGCAGTGAGTCGTCGTGGGAGCAGTACTTC. Its translation is CASSESSWEQYF. J is TRBJ2-7 and V is TRBV10-1; D uncertain. V gave up 0 bases and J gave up 7 bases, with 7 bases separating them. Germline CDR1 and CDR2: WNHNN and SYGVQD (reference sequence). The CDR3 has 12 residues.

V gene TRBV25-1 combines with J gene TRBJ2-1, with D possibly being TRBD1 (6 bases). The CDR3 contains 12 residues. Trimming shortened V by 6 bases and J by 4 bases, and 7 bases separated the two germline ends. CDR1 is MGHDK and CDR2 is SYGVNS in the germline V gene. CDR3 region: CASRRGYNEQFF. CDR3 DNA: TGTGCCAGCAGGAGGGGGTACAATGAGCAGTTCTTC.

The chain combines TRBV27 with TRBJ2-5; 13 bases are shared with TRBD2. There are 14 residues in the CDR3. V lost 7 bases, J lost 12 bases, and 11 bases stayed unmatched. Germline values: CDR1 MNHEY, CDR2 SMNVEV (reference sequence). The CDR3: CASTPTSGGKVKYF. As DNA, the CDR3 is TGTGCCAGCACTCCGACTAGCGGGGGGAAAGTCAAGTACTTC.

The rearrangement uses TRBV5-6 and TRBJ1-2; TRBD1 agrees at 9 bases. The CDR3 is 13 amino acids. The J segment lost 8 bases and the V segment lost 1 base, leaving 3 bases of the junction unmatched. Germline V gene data show CDR1 as SGHDT and CDR2 as YYEEEE. CDR3 coding DNA: TGTGCCAGCAGCTTGACAGGGGGCGAAGGCTACACCTTC. As protein: CASSLTGGEGYTF.

This chain uses TRBV5-8 with TRBJ2-5; tentatively, D is TRBD2 (5 bases). This CDR3 has 16 residues. Germline V CDR1 and CDR2: SGHTS, YDEGEE. Trimming cost V 0 bases and J 1 base, with 13 bases left between them. The CDR3 sequence is CASSLGTGNFQETQYF. The CDR3 DNA sequence: TGTGCCAGCAGCTTGGGGACGGGGAACTTCCAAGAGACCCAGTACTTC.

In the case of this clone: One end of the junction does not line up with germline, which may come from a read error. The chain joins TRBV7-2 to TRBJ1-1, with no clear D. CDR1 and CDR2 from the germline V gene are SGHTA and FQGNSA. The CDR3 has 13 amino acids. The CDR3, as DNA: TGTGCCAGCAGCTTCAGCCCGAACGCTGAAGCTTTCTTT. This codes for CASSFSPNAEAFF. Together with reference TRBV7-2 and TRBJ1-1, the CDR3 gives the full variable domain: GAGVSQSPSNKVTEKGKDVELRCDPISGHTALYWYRQSLGQGLEFLIYFQGNSAPDKSGLPSDRFSAERTGGSVSTLTIQRTQQEDSAVYLCASSFSPNAEAFFGQGTRLTVV.

The V and J genes are TRBV7-3 and TRBJ2-1; TRBD2 matches 10 bases. V was pared by 5 bases and J by 7 bases, with 11 bases of the junction left unmatched. In germline, CDR1 is SGHTA, CDR2 FQGTGA. The CDR3 covers 16 residues. The chain's CDR3 is CASSEISSGGPNEQFF. DNA of the CDR3: TGTGCCAGCAGCGAAATCTCTAGCGGGGGCCCTAATGAGCAGTTCTTC. The full variable domain, rest sourced from reference TRBV7-3 and TRBJ2-1, is GAGVSQTPSNKVTEKGKYVELRCDPISGHTALYWYRQSLGQGPEFLIYFQGTGAADDSGLPNDRFFAVRPEGSVSTLKIQRTERGDSAVYLCASSEISSGGPNEQFFGPGTRLTVL.

The chain joins TRBV5-1 to TRBJ2-2; 13 nucleotides agree with TRBD2. Looked up from germline, CDR1 is SGHRS and CDR2 is YFSETQ. The CDR3 has 16 amino acids. V dropped 2 bases and J dropped 6; count of bases not matched to a gene: 4. The CDR3 nucleotides read TGCGCCAGCAGCTTTGGGACTAGCGGGGTTGCCGGGGAGCTGTTTTTT. Amino acid sequence: CASSFGTSGVAGELFF.

The V and J genes are TRBV5-1 and TRBJ2-1, with D tentatively TRBD1 or TRBD2 (5 bases each). Trimming shortened V by 0 bases and J by 7 bases, and 20 bases separated the two germline ends. This CDR3 comprises 17 residues. Germline values: CDR1 SGHRS, CDR2 YFSETQ. CDR3 DNA: TGCGCCAGCAGCTTGGATGGTGGGACGGGGCTTGGGAATGAGCAGTTCTTC. It translates to CASSLDGGTGLGNEQFF.

The V and J genes are TRBV28 and TRBJ2-7; either TRBD1 or TRBD2 may supply D (7 bases each). Germline V gene lookup returns CDR1 MDHEN and CDR2 SYDVKM. The CDR3 contains 14 residues. The ends were cut back, 2 bases at V and 6 bases at J, with 14 bases in the middle. DNA of the CDR3: TGTGCCAGCAGTTTACAGGGGGGGGTGAGCGAGCAGTACTTC. Its translation is CASSLQGGVSEQYF.

CDR3 loop: CGGGRTLGYTF. The CDR3, as DNA: TGTGGAGGGGGTAGGACCCTCGGCTACACCTTC. The chain uses TRBV30 and TRBJ1-2; TRBD1 is a possible D gene (6 bases). This CDR3 comprises 11 residues. Looked up from germline, CDR1 is GTSNPN and CDR2 is SVGIG (reference sequence).

The rearrangement joins TRBV11-2 to TRBJ2-5; 11 bases agree with TRBD2. Trimming removed 2 bases from V and 5 bases from J; junction bases left unmatched: 10. This CDR3 comprises 17 residues. Germline CDR1 SGHAT, CDR2 FQNNGV. For the CDR3, the DNA is TGTGCCAGCAGCTTAACGGCACTAGCGGGGGTAGTTGAGACCCAGTACTTC. Translation: CASSLTALAGVVETQYF. Full variable domain (remainder filled in from reference TRBV11-2 and TRBJ2-5): EAGVAQSPRYKIIEKRQSVAFWCNPISGHATLYWYQQILGQGPKLLIQFQNNGVVDDSQLPKDRFSAERLKGVDSTLKIQPAKLEDSAVYLCASSLTALAGVVETQYFGPGTRLLVL.

The J gene is TRBJ2-3, the V gene TRBV7-2; D is unresolved. The V gene's germline CDR1 is SGHTA and CDR2 FQGNSA. CDR3 length equals 12 residues. V was shortened by 3 bases and J by 2 bases, with 3 bases between the two germline ends. The CDR3 reads CASSLDTDTQYF. The DNA of the CDR3 is TGTGCCAGCAGCTTGGACACAGATACGCAGTATTTT.

The chain carries TRBV30 and TRBJ2-3; D possibly uses TRBD1 or TRBD2 (5 bases each). This CDR3 is built from 15 residues. V gave up 5 bases and J gave up 1 base, with 16 bases separating them. CDR1 GTSNPN and CDR2 SVGIG come from the germline V gene (reference sequence). This CDR3 is CAWRTRGTGTDTQYF. Here the CDR3 DNA reads TGTGCCTGGCGTACGAGGGGTACGGGCACAGATACGCAGTATTTT.

Concerning this clone: Other nucleotide sequences from this sample produce the same CDR3. This chain uses TRBV4-1 with TRBJ2-1; tentatively, D is TRBD2 (6 bases). The CDR3 runs 16 residues. Germline V lookup: CDR1 MGHRA, CDR2 YSYEKL. V dropped 0 bases and J dropped 6 bases, with 15 bases sitting between them. The CDR3 coding sequence is TGCGCCAGCAGCCAAGATACGGGAGTCCTCGTCAATGAGCAGTTCTTC. Amino acid sequence: CASSQDTGVLVNEQFF.

This clone is a singleton in its sample. This chain links TRBV9 with TRBJ2-3; no firm D call. CDR3 length: 13 amino acids. V dropped 3 bases and J dropped 5 bases, with 10 bases sitting between them. CDR1 and CDR2 from the germline V gene are SGDLS and YYNGEE. CDR3 in amino acids: CASSARQEDTQYF. The CDR3 DNA is TGTGCCAGCAGCGCGCGGCAGGAAGATACGCAGTATTTT.